Listed here are 25 T cell receptor beta chains from one sample, sequenced in a study of T cell repertoires in cytomegalovirus infection. TCRdb reanalysed the reads using MiXCR and keeps one entry per CDR3 protein. Of fewer than 550,000 distinct CDR3 sequences listed, 25% to 40% are singletons. Sequencing input: PBMCs. The receptors stem from a human donor in good health (CMV status not recorded). Some clones in this sample may be carry-over from other donors' samples.

This rearrangement joins TRBV6-5 to TRBJ1-3; D is unclear. V lost 0 bases and J 4 bases, leaving 16 bases between the germline ends. The CDR3 extends over 17 amino acids. In germline, CDR1 is MNHEY, CDR2 SVGAGI. The chain's CDR3 is CASSYSNSPGSGNTIYF. In nucleotides, the CDR3 is TGTGCCAGCAGTTACTCGAATAGCCCGGGAAGCGGAAACACCATATATTTT.

The chain recombines TRBV4-3 with TRBJ2-1; 8 bases agree with TRBD2. Germline V gene data show CDR1 as LGHNA and CDR2 as YSLEER. The CDR3 has 17 residues. J was trimmed by 2 bases and V by 0 bases; bases with no gene match: 6. The CDR3 DNA sequence: TGCGCCAGCAGCCAAGATACGGCGGGGGGACCCTACAATGAGCAGTTCTTC. This sequence encodes CASSQDTAGGPYNEQFF.

This clonotype was seen only a few times. At one boundary the junction diverges from the germline segment, which might be a read error. This rearrangement joins TRBV7-7 to TRBJ1-1; no reliable D call. Germline loops: CDR1 SSHAT, CDR2 FNYEAQ (reference sequence). This CDR3 comprises 13 residues. The CDR3 DNA reads as TGTGCTAGCAGCTTAGGTTTGGGGACTGAAGCTTTCTTT. Its translation is CASSLGLGTEAFF.

As concerns this clonotype: This CDR3 fails to terminate in the conserved phenylalanine or tryptophan, so it likely reflects a read error. The rearrangement links TRBV2 to TRBJ1-2; 7 bases fit TRBD1. V shed 2 bases and J 0 bases; nucleotides not matched to a gene: 6. The length of the CDR3 is 16 residues. Germline CDR1 is SNHLY and CDR2 is FYNNEI. In nucleotides, the CDR3 is TGTGCCAGCAGTGAACGGGGACAGCGCGCTAACTATGGCTACACCTGC. This translates into CASSERGQRANYGYTC.

This chain connects TRBV3-1 to TRBJ1-1; D not certain. V lost 1 base to trimming and J lost 2 bases, with 11 bases between them. Per germline, CDR1 LGHDT and CDR2 YNNKEL (reference sequence). This CDR3 is 15 amino acids long. DNA for the CDR3: TGTGCCAGCAGCCAAGGTCCGGGAGCAAACACTGAAGCTTTCTTT. Encoded protein: CASSQGPGANTEAFF. Variable domain in full (rest from reference TRBV3-1 and TRBJ1-1): DTAVSQTPKYLVTQMGNDKSIKCEQNLGHDTMYWYKQDSKKFLKIMFSYNNKELIINETVPNRFSPKSPDKAHLNLHINSLELGDSAVYFCASSQGPGANTEAFFGQGTRLTVV.

This clonotype was seen many times. V usage is TRBV12-3 or TRBV12-4 and J usage is TRBJ2-4, with TRBD2 identical over 14 bases. The CDR3 sequence is 17 residues long. After removal of 5 bases from V and 1 base from J, the junction contained 4 bases not matched to a gene. Here the CDR3 DNA reads TGTGCCAGCAGTCGACTAGCGGGGGGGTCTGCCAAAAACATTCAGTACTTC. Encoded protein: CASSRLAGGSAKNIQYF.

This clonotype has at least ten counts. The rearrangement uses TRBV7-2 and TRBJ1-3; TRBD1 matches 8 bases. Trimming took 5 bases from V and 0 from J; bases not matched to a gene: 6. CDR3 size: 16 residues. Looked up from germline, CDR1 is SGHTA and CDR2 is FQGNSA. CDR3 bases: TGTGCCAGCAGCCTAGAGGGACAGGCCTCTGGAAACACCATATATTTT. Translation gives CASSLEGQASGNTIYF.

The rearrangement uses TRBV19 and TRBJ2-1; 12 bases line up with TRBD2. Germline V gene sequence: CDR1 LNHDA, CDR2 SQIVND (reference sequence). CDR3 length: 18 amino acids. The J segment lost 8 bases and the V segment lost 3 bases, leaving 14 bases of the junction unmatched. The CDR3 coding sequence is TGTGCCAGTAGTATCCATCTAGCGGGGGGGCCTCAGGAGGATGAGCAGTTCTTC. The encoded protein is CASSIHLAGGPQEDEQFF. Using reference TRBV19 and TRBJ2-1 for the parts outside the CDR3, the full variable domain is DGGITQSPKYLFRKEGQNVTLSCEQNLNHDAMYWYRQDPGQGLRLIYYSQIVNDFQKGDIAEGYSVSREKKESFPLTVTSAQKNPTAFYLCASSIHLAGGPQEDEQFFGPGTRLTVL.

This rearrangement joins TRBV7-8 to TRBJ1-5; D gene uncertain. The CDR3 is made up of 15 amino acids. CDR1 and CDR2 (germline): SGHVS, FQNEAQ. V was cut by 5 bases and J by 5 bases, with 16 bases left in between. CDR3 loop: CASSPQGREYQPQHF. For the CDR3, the DNA is TGTGCCAGCAGCCCCCAAGGTCGGGAGTATCAGCCCCAGCATTTT.

This clonotype is a singleton in its sample. Relative to the germline gene, one junction end is altered; a read error may explain this. This chain uses TRBV7-2 with TRBJ1-1, with D perhaps TRBD1 (5 bases). The CDR3 has 15 residues. The V gene's germline CDR1 is SGHTA and CDR2 FQGNSA. The CDR3 loop is CDSSPKLTGVTEAFF. CDR3 coding DNA: TGTGACAGCAGCCCGAAGCTCACAGGTGTGACTGAAGCTTTCTTT.

This clonotype was counted between two and nine times. The chain has TRBV7-4 and TRBJ2-1; D not certain. There are 11 residues in the CDR3. V was cut by 8 bases and J by 9 bases, with 11 bases left in between. In germline, CDR1 is SGHVT, CDR2 SQSDAQ. The CDR3 nucleotides are TGTGCCAGCGCTTGGATGGGTGAGCAGTTCTTC. Translated, it gives CASAWMGEQFF.

This clonotype showed up just a few times. The chain employs TRBV29-1 and TRBJ2-1; D not certain. The CDR3 covers 15 residues. V dropped 0 bases and J dropped 4 bases, with 13 bases sitting between them. The V gene's germline CDR1 is SQVTM and CDR2 ANQGSEA. The CDR3 reads CSVEDGRLDYNEQFF. The CDR3 coding sequence is TGCAGCGTTGAAGATGGGCGCTTAGATTACAATGAGCAGTTCTTC.

The chain uses TRBV2 and TRBJ1-6, with D tentatively TRBD1 (5 bases). The CDR3 has 13 residues. V lost 6 bases, J lost 12 bases, and 15 bases lay in between. The V gene's germline CDR1 is SNHLY and CDR2 FYNNEI. CDR3 sequence reads: CASRDTSVLPLHF. The CDR3 DNA follows: TGTGCCAGCAGGGACACCTCGGTGTTACCCCTCCACTTT. Complete variable domain (other parts from reference TRBV2 and TRBJ1-6): EPEVTQTPSHQVTQMGQEVILRCVPISNHLYFYWYRQILGQKVEFLVSFYNNEISEKSEIFDDQFSVERPDGSNFTLKIRSTKLEDSAMYFCASRDTSVLPLHFGNGTRLTVT.

This clonotype was observed a handful of times. The chain couples TRBV28 to TRBJ2-7; tentative D call: TRBD1 (6 bases). CDR3 size: 16 residues. The germline V and J ends were trimmed by 3 bases and 0 bases, with 15 bases remaining between them. From germline, CDR1 is MDHEN and CDR2 SYDVKM. CDR3 in DNA: TGTGCCAGCAGTTTCGAGGAAGGGGGTCGCTCCTACGAGCAGTACTTC. Protein: CASSFEEGGRSYEQYF.

The V call is TRBV5-1, the J call TRBJ2-1; TRBD1 agrees at 8 bases. This CDR3 is 14 amino acids long. V shed 7 bases, J shed 8 bases, and the junction held 11 bases outside the gene matches. Per the germline V gene, CDR1 is SGHRS and CDR2 is YFSETQ. The chain's CDR3 is CASGRAGQGDEQFF. For the CDR3, the DNA is TGCGCCAGCGGCCGCGCAGGACAGGGCGATGAGCAGTTCTTC.

This chain links TRBV7-4 with TRBJ1-1; the D is unclear. The CDR3 length is 16 residues. Germline V CDR1 and CDR2: SGHVT, SQSDAQ. V dropped 1 base and J dropped 0 bases, with 12 bases sitting between them. In DNA, the CDR3 is TGTGCCAGCAGCTTAGGTTGGGGTCCAATGAACACTGAAGCTTTCTTT. Translating gives CASSLGWGPMNTEAFF.

The genes are TRBV11-3 and TRBJ1-6, with D tentatively TRBD1 (6 bases). CDR1 and CDR2 from the germline V gene are SGHNT and YENEEA. The CDR3 has 17 amino acids. Deletions cut 3 bases from V and 0 bases from J, with 12 bases between. CDR3 coding DNA: TGTGCCAGCAGCTTCGGACAGACCATCTCCTATAATTCACCCCTCCACTTT. Encoded protein: CASSFGQTISYNSPLHF. Full variable domain (missing parts from reference TRBV11-3 and TRBJ1-6): EAGVVQSPRYKIIEKKQPVAFWCNPISGHNTLYWYLQNLGQGPELLIRYENEEAVDDSQLPKDRFSAERLKGVDSTLKIQPAELGDSAVYLCASSFGQTISYNSPLHFGNGTRLTVT.

Concerning this clonotype itself: The CDR3 does not end in the conserved phenylalanine or tryptophan, so this is likely a read error. J is TRBJ2-7 and V is TRBV7-8; TRBD2 agrees at 7 bases. The CDR3 length is 14 residues. The J segment lost 3 bases and the V segment lost 7 bases, leaving 9 bases of the junction unmatched. The germline CDR1 and CDR2 sequences are SGHVS and FQNEAQ. Here the CDR3 reads CASILERGHYEQYL. The CDR3 DNA sequence: TGTGCCAGCATCCTGGAGCGGGGCCACTACGAGCAGTACTTA.

This clonotype was recorded a few times. This chain connects TRBV5-6 to TRBJ1-5; D remains ambiguous. Looked up from germline, CDR1 is SGHDT and CDR2 is YYEEEE. V shed 0 bases and J shed 4 bases, with 11 bases lying between them. The CDR3 covers 15 residues. CDR3 sequence: CASSLAGVRNQPQHF. CDR3 DNA sequence: TGTGCCAGCAGCTTGGCTGGGGTACGAAATCAGCCCCAGCATTTT.

CDR3 region: CSVEWGNEQFF. Here the CDR3 DNA reads TGCAGCGTTGAATGGGGAAATGAGCAGTTCTTC. V gene TRBV29-1 combines with J gene TRBJ2-1; no clear D gene. Germline V CDR1 and CDR2: SQVTM, ANQGSEA. The V gene lost 2 bases and the J gene lost 7 bases, with 6 bases spanning the gap. The CDR3 runs 11 residues.

The chain has TRBV6-1 and TRBJ1-1; D is perhaps TRBD1 (5 bases). CDR1 is MNHNS and CDR2 is SASEGT in the germline V gene. The length of the CDR3 is 15 residues. Trimming pared 1 base from V and 4 bases from J, leaving 13 bases between. DNA for the CDR3: TGTGCCAGCAGTGAAGGTGGGGCACTGTCCACTGAAGCTTTCTTT. Amino acids: CASSEGGALSTEAFF.

This clonotype has more than one count but fewer than ten. This rearrangement joins TRBV28 to TRBJ1-6, with D tentatively TRBD1 (5 bases). Per germline, CDR1 MDHEN and CDR2 SYDVKM. This CDR3 is built from 12 residues. Deletions cut 6 bases from V and 8 bases from J, with 8 bases between. CDR3 DNA sequence: TGTGCCAGCAGGAGGGGCGATTCACCCCTCCACTTT. It translates to CASRRGDSPLHF.

This clonotype occurred many times. V usage is TRBV7-2 and J usage is TRBJ2-3, with TRBD2 as a possible D gene (6 bases). Trimming stripped 3 bases from V and 6 bases from J, with 22 bases between. CDR3 length: 17 residues. Looked up from germline, CDR1 is SGHTA and CDR2 is FQGNSA. This CDR3 reads CASSFRAGGVAGDTQYF. In DNA form, the CDR3 reads TGTGCCAGCAGCTTCAGGGCGGGCGGGGTTGCGGGTGATACGCAGTATTTT.

This clonotype was recorded at least ten times. The rearrangement links TRBV7-2 to TRBJ2-1; TRBD2 might be the D (5 bases). Germline assignment: CDR1 SGHTA and CDR2 FQGNSA. This CDR3 spans 17 amino acids. The V end lost 3 bases, the J end lost 9 bases, and 24 bases lay between the germline ends. The CDR3 spells CASSLKTVALKTSEQFF. CDR3 nucleotides: TGTGCCAGCAGCTTGAAAACCGTAGCGTTGAAAACTAGTGAGCAGTTCTTC.

The DNA of the CDR3 is TGTGCCAGCAGCCAAGATATAGCGGGGGGGACAGATACGCAGTATTTT. Protein product: CASSQDIAGGTDTQYF. This sequence joins TRBV3-1 and TRBJ2-3, with 11 positions matching TRBD2. The V segment lost 0 bases and the J segment 3 bases; nucleotides outside the gene matches: 2. CDR3 size: 16 residues. Germline V gene data show CDR1 as LGHDT and CDR2 as YNNKEL (reference sequence).